Here is one T cell receptor (beta chain) with its context. Antigen unknown. Trimming at V came to 4 bases and at J to 2 bases, leaving 1 base not matched to a gene. This CDR3 comprises 13 residues. CDR1 and CDR2 from the germline V gene are GTSNPN and SVGIG (reference sequence). These data come from a study of multiple sclerosis patients with progressive multifocal leukoencephalopathy. TCRdb keeps only in-frame clones here, not all; method: immunoSEQ multiplex PCR. This sample has about 30,000 clones; around 93% occur once, and the top ten carry 1.5% to 2.5%. Indicated time point: before natalizumab initiation. Regarding the study as a whole: Clones expanded at PML were already present before and during natalizumab. At PML onset, no shared TRBV or TRBJ gene usage was seen.

Sequencing was performed on PBMCs. The chain combines TRBV30 with TRBJ2-3, with TRBD2 matching over 9 bases. The receptor was isolated from a man aged 25 to 45 with multiple sclerosis. The CDR3 DNA sequence: TGTGCCTGGACTAGCGGGAACACAGATACGCAGTATTTT. This sequence encodes CAWTSGNTDTQYF.